The 14 T cell receptor beta chains below come from one sample, sequenced in a study of blood T cell repertoires in COVID-19. Profiling relied on immunoSEQ multiplex PCR, and the TCRdb table lists in-frame clones only, not all of them. The sample has some 140,000 clones, more than 70% seen once; the top ten hold around 4%. The specimen was peripheral blood. Source of these receptors: a human donor in a cohort sampled during active COVID-19.

The chain recombines TRBV18 with TRBJ2-7; D gene unclear. V lost 0 bases and J 0 bases, leaving 12 bases between the germline ends. CDR3 length equals 16 residues. CDR1 KGHSH and CDR2 LQKENI come from the germline V gene. The CDR3 DNA sequence: TGTGCCAGCTCACCACCCCCACTCCACTACTCCTACGAGCAGTACTTC. It encodes CASSPPPLHYSYEQYF. The entire variable domain, with the rest obtained from reference TRBV18 and TRBJ2-7, is as follows: NAGVMQNPRHLVRRRGQEARLRCSPMKGHSHVYWYRQLPEEGLKFMVYLQKENIIDESGMPKERFSAEFPKEGPSILRIQQVVRGDSAAYFCASSPPPLHYSYEQYFGPGTRLTVT.

This sequence joins TRBV27 and TRBJ1-5; D remains unclear. V was clipped by 2 bases and J by 2 bases, with 10 bases between them. The germline V gene has CDR1 MNHEY and CDR2 SMNVEV (reference sequence). The CDR3 is 15 residues long. CDR3 residues: CASSLGASGNQPQHF. The CDR3 nucleotides read TGTGCCAGCAGTTTAGGAGCTAGCGGCAATCAGCCCCAGCATTTT.

The chain is built from TRBV29-1 and TRBJ1-3; TRBD1 is a possible D gene (6 bases). The CDR3 consists of 13 residues. V lost 7 bases and J lost 4, with 14 bases in between. Germline V lookup: CDR1 SQVTM, CDR2 ANQGSEA. The CDR3 sequence: CSAGASVGNTIYF. The CDR3 nucleotides are TGCAGCGCAGGGGCCTCAGTCGGAAACACCATATATTTT. Complete variable domain (other parts from reference TRBV29-1 and TRBJ1-3): SAVISQKPSRDICQRGTSLTIQCQVDSQVTMMFWYRQQPGQSLTLIATANQGSEATYESGFVIDKFPISRPNLTFSTLTVSNMSPEDSSIYLCSAGASVGNTIYFGEGSWLTVV.

This rearrangement joins TRBV7-2 to TRBJ1-2; TRBD1 matches at 10 bases. Trimming removed 7 bases from V and 7 bases from J; junction bases left unmatched: 12. CDR3 length: 15 residues. Germline loops: CDR1 SGHTA, CDR2 FQGNSA. CDR3 bases: TGTGCCAGCACGACAGGGGGCCCCTCAAGAGGTGGCTACACCTTC. This gives the protein CASTTGGPSRGGYTF.

This chain links TRBV2 with TRBJ2-7, with 7 bases matching TRBD2. This CDR3 contains 14 residues. Germline V gene data show CDR1 as SNHLY and CDR2 as FYNNEI. The trim removed 5 bases at V and 0 bases at J, leaving 4 bases unmatched. The CDR3: CASSWGGSSYEQYF. CDR3 coding DNA: TGTGCCAGCAGTTGGGGGGGGAGCTCCTACGAGCAGTACTTC.

This chain joins TRBV5-1 and TRBJ1-1; D not certain. The CDR3 extends over 15 amino acids. V lost 0 bases and J lost 1, with 10 bases in between. Germline loops: CDR1 SGHRS, CDR2 YFSETQ. The CDR3 region has the DNA TGCGCCAGCAGCTTGGAATTTCGAGGGAACACTGAAGCTTTCTTT. This codes for CASSLEFRGNTEAFF.

The rearrangement links TRBV4-3 to TRBJ2-5; 7 bases map to TRBD2. The CDR3 has 15 residues. V shed 0 bases, J shed 3 bases, and the junction held 4 bases outside the gene matches. Germline V gives CDR1 LGHNA, CDR2 YSLEER. The DNA for the CDR3 is TGCGCCAGCAGCCAAGATTACAGCGGGGAAGAGACCCAGTACTTC. It specifies CASSQDYSGEETQYF.

The rearrangement uses TRBV6-5 and TRBJ2-3; a possible D gene is TRBD2 (6 bases). The length of the CDR3 is 15 residues. The V and J ends lost 6 bases and 0 bases respectively, with 13 bases between them. CDR1 MNHEY and CDR2 SVGAGI come from the germline V gene. The DNA for the CDR3 is TGTGCCAGCAGGGGACTGGCGCCCAGCACAGATACGCAGTATTTT. This sequence encodes CASRGLAPSTDTQYF.

The chain employs TRBV5-6 and TRBJ1-1; no reliable D call. Germline V gives CDR1 SGHDT, CDR2 YYEEEE. The CDR3 is made up of 14 amino acids. Trimming stripped 3 bases from V and 1 base from J, with 10 bases between. In DNA form, the CDR3 reads TGTGCCAGCAGCTGGAGGACCCCGAACACTGAAGCTTTCTTT. Its protein product is CASSWRTPNTEAFF. The variable domain in full, completed from reference TRBV5-6 and TRBJ1-1, reads DAGVTQSPTHLIKTRGQQVTLRCSPKSGHDTVSWYQQALGQGPQFIFQYYEEEERQRGNFPDRFSGHQFPNYSSELNVNALLLGDSALYLCASSWRTPNTEAFFGQGTRLTVV.

The chain has TRBV4-3 and TRBJ1-2; D possibly corresponds to TRBD1 (5 bases). Germline CDR1 LGHNA, CDR2 YSLEER. The CDR3 has 14 amino acids. With 0 bases removed from V and 7 bases from J, the gap between germline ends came to 12 bases. This CDR3 is CASSQETLGGGYTF. CDR3 DNA sequence: TGCGCCAGCAGCCAAGAGACACTCGGGGGTGGCTACACCTTC.

The chain recombines TRBV2 with TRBJ2-5, with 7 bases that match TRBD2. The CDR3 runs 11 residues. Trimming cost V 11 bases and J 10 bases; bases outside gene matches: 10. Germline V lookup: CDR1 SNHLY, CDR2 FYNNEI. Here the CDR3 DNA reads TGTGCCGGGGGGGGTGAATTTGACCAGTACTTC. As protein: CAGGGEFDQYF.

The chain has TRBV5-1 and TRBJ1-2; D may be TRBD1 (5 bases). Looked up from germline, CDR1 is SGHRS and CDR2 is YFSETQ. The CDR3 length is 14 residues. The V end was cut by 4 bases, the J end by 7 bases, with 17 bases between. CDR3 nucleotides: TGCGCCAGCAGCCCCCTCGGGCAGGGCTCTGGCTACACCTTC. It yields the protein CASSPLGQGSGYTF.

The chain recombines TRBV25-1 with TRBJ2-1; TRBD2 matches at 9 bases. V dropped 4 bases and J dropped 10; count of bases not matched to a gene: 8. The CDR3 extends over 14 amino acids. CDR1 MGHDK and CDR2 SYGVNS come from the germline V gene. Here the CDR3 DNA reads TGTGCCAGCAGTGTAGCGGGGGCTCTCGGGGAGCAGTTCTTC. Translated: CASSVAGALGEQFF. Full variable domain (missing parts from reference TRBV25-1 and TRBJ2-1): EADIYQTPRYLVIGTGKKITLECSQTMGHDKMYWYQQDPGMELHLIHYSYGVNSTEKGDLSSESTVSRIRTEHFPLTLESARPSHTSQYLCASSVAGALGEQFFGPGTRLTVL.

The gene calls are TRBV5-1 and TRBJ1-2; the D is unclear. Trimming stripped 0 bases from V and 4 bases from J, with 13 bases between. This CDR3 region has 15 residues. Germline CDR1 and CDR2: SGHRS and YFSETQ. CDR3 region: CASSLEAGRSYGYTF. The CDR3 DNA follows: TGCGCCAGCAGCTTGGAAGCGGGCCGCTCCTATGGCTACACCTTC.